This record looks at one TCR beta chain sequence and its context. Its antigen is still unknown. The sample comes from a study of T cells in narcolepsy. General study results and limits: HCRT-specific and TRIB2-specific autoreactive clonotypes appeared among same-patient CSF and blood CD4+ clonotypes. Reportedly, autoreactive clonotypes were serially detected in patients' blood but not controls'.

Per the germline V gene, CDR1 is MNHEY and CDR2 is SMNVEV (reference sequence). This CDR3 is 14 amino acids long. With V trimmed by 6 bases and J by 5 bases, 7 bases remained unmatched. This table comes from immunoSEQ multiplex PCR, and its TCRdb copy is limited to in-frame clones, with some not included. The profile shows under 35,000 clones, around 86% of them singletons. Sequenced input: memory (CD45RA-) CD4+ T cells from blood. The gene calls are TRBV27 and TRBJ1-2; 9 bases are a match to TRBD1. This receptor was identified in a human donor in good health. CDR3 in DNA: TGTGCCAGCAGACCCGCCGGGACAGGGTATGGCTACACCTTC. This translates into CASRPAGTGYGYTF.